Included here is one T cell receptor beta chain sequence, with context. Its target is unknown. This CDR3 spans 17 amino acids. Germline assignment: CDR1 LNHNV and CDR2 YYDKDF (reference sequence). V lost 1 base and J lost 3; bases outside the gene matches: 9. The data derive from a study of cytomegalovirus exposure and HLA in healthy donors. Study information: It was reported in a later analysis that the 100 to 150 validation repertoires used the same platform as the 666 first-cohort repertoires.

Sequencing was performed with immunoSEQ multiplex PCR; in TCRdb, only in-frame clones are kept and a portion is missing. The sample has more than 250,000 clones, about nine tenths seen once. Notes on the study in general: The authors enumerated 150 to 200 TCR beta chains as linked to cytomegalovirus. In vitro experiments confirmed that three CMV-associated chains were specific for CMV antigens. A subsequent analysis found that TCR clusters from the first cohort also tended to co-occur in the approximately 130 validation repertoires, with 90% to 95% of cluster scores above 0.

V and J are TRBV15 and TRBJ1-2; TRBD1 aligns across 9 bases. This receptor was identified in a young woman in good health and CMV-seropositive. The sequencing input was PBMCs. CDR3 protein: CATSRVPGTGNDYGYTF. CDR3 in DNA: TGTGCCACCAGCAGAGTTCCCGGGACAGGGAACGACTATGGCTACACCTTC.